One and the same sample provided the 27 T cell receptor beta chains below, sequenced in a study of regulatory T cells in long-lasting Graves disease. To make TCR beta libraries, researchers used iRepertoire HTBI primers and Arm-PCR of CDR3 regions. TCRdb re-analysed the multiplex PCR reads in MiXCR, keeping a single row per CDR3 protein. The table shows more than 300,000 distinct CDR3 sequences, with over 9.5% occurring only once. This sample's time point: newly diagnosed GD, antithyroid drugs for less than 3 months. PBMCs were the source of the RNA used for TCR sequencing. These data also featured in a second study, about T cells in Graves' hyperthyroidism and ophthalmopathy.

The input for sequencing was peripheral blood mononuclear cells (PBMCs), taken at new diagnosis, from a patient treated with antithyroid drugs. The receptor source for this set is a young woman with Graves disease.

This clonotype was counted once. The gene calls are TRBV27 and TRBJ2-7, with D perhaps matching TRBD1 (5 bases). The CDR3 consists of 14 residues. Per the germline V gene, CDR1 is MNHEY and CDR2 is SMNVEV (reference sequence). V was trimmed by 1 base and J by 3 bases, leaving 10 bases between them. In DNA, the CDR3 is TGTGCCAGCAGTTTATGGGGCAGATACTACGAGCAGTACTTC. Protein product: CASSLWGRYYEQYF.

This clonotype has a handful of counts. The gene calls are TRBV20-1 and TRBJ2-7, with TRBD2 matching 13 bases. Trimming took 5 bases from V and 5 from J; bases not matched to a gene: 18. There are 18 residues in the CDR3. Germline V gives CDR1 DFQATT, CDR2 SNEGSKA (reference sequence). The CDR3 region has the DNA TGCAGTGCTGGTAGCCGACTAGCGGGAGGTGGTGGGGGCCACGAGCAGTACTTC. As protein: CSAGSRLAGGGGGHEQYF.

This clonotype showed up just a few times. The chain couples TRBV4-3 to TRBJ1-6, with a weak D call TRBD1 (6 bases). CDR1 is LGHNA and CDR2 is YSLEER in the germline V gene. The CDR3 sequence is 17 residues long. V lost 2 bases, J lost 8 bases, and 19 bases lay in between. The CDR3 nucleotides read TGCGCCAGCAGCCAAACCACGGAGGGACACCGAGATTCACCCCTCCACTTT. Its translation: CASSQTTEGHRDSPLHF.

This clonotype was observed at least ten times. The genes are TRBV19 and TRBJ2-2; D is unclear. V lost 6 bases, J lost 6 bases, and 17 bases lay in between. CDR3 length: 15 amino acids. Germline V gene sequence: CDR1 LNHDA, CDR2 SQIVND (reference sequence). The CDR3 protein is CASSPGYGLAGELFF. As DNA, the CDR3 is TGTGCCAGTAGCCCCGGATATGGGCTCGCCGGGGAGCTGTTTTTT.

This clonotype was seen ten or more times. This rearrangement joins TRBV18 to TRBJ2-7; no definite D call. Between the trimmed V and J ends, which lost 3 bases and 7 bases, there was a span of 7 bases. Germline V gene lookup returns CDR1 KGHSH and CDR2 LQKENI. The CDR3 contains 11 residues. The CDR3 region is CASSPGQEQYF. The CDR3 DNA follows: TGTGCCAGCTCACCTGGCCAAGAGCAGTACTTC.

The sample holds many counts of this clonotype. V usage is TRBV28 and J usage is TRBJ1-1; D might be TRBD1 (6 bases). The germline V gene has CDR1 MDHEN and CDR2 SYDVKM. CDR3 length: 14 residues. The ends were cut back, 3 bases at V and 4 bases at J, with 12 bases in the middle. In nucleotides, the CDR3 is TGTGCCAGCAGTTTGAGGGGGGTAGGCACTGAAGCTTTCTTT. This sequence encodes CASSLRGVGTEAFF.

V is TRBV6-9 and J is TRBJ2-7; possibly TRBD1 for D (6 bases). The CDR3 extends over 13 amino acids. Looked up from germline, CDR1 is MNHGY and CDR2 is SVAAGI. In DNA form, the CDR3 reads TGTGTCAGCAGTTCGGCAGGGGCCTACGAGCAGTACGTC. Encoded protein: CVSSSAGAYEQYV.

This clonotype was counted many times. CDR3 sequence reads: CASSQVNPSNQPQHF. Here the CDR3 DNA reads TGCGCCAGCAGCCAAGTAAATCCGAGCAATCAGCCCCAGCATTTT. V usage is TRBV4-1 and J usage is TRBJ1-5; D unresolved. V dropped 1 base and J dropped 1 base, with 8 bases sitting between them. Germline V CDR1 and CDR2: MGHRA, YSYEKL. CDR3 length: 15 amino acids.

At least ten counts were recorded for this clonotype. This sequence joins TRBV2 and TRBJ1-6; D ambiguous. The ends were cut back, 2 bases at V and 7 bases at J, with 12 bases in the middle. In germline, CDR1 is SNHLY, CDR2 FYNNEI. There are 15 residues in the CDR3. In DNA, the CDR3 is TGTGCCAGCAGTGAAAAGCACGCGGGAAATTCACCCCTCCACTTT. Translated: CASSEKHAGNSPLHF.

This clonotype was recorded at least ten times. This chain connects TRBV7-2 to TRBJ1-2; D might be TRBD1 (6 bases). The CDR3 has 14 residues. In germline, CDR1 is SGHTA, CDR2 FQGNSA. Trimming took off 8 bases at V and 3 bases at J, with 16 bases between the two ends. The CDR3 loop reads CASANTQGHYGYTF. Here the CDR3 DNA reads TGTGCCAGCGCGAACACACAGGGACACTATGGCTACACCTTC.

This CDR3 reads CASSFRGASRVYGYTF. The CDR3, as DNA: TGTGCCAGCAGCTTTCGGGGCGCATCTCGGGTCTATGGCTACACCTTC. V and J are TRBV11-2 and TRBJ1-2; D possibly corresponds to TRBD1 (5 bases). V was shortened by 3 bases and J by 4 bases, with 18 bases between the two germline ends. The CDR3 is made up of 16 amino acids. Germline V gene sequence: CDR1 SGHAT, CDR2 FQNNGV.

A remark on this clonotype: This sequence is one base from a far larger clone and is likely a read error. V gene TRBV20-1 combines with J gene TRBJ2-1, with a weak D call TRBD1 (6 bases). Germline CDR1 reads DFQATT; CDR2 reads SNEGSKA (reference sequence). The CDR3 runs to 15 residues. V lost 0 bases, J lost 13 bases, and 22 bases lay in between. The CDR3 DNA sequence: TGCAGTGCTAGAGATCCTAGGGGGAACCAAGAGACCCAGTTCTTC. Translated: CSARDPRGNQETQFF.

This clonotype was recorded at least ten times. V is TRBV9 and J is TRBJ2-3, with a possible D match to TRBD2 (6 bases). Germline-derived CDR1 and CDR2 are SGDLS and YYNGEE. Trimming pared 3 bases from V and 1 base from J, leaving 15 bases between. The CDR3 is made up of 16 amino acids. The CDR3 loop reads CASSATTWGGTDTQYF. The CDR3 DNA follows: TGTGCCAGCAGCGCCACAACCTGGGGGGGCACAGATACGCAGTATTTT.

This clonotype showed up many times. CDR3 amino acids: CASSFRVFPDTGELFF. The CDR3 DNA reads as TGTGCCAGCAGCTTCCGGGTCTTTCCGGACACCGGGGAGCTGTTTTTT. The chain carries TRBV12-3 or TRBV12-4 and TRBJ2-2; D is ambiguous. The CDR3 consists of 16 residues. Trimming removed 6 bases at V and 3 bases at J, with 17 bases between.

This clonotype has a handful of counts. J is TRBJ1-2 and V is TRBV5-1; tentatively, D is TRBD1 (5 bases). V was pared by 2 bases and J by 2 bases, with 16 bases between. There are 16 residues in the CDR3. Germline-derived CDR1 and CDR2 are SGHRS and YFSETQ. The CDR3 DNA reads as TGCGCCAGCAGCTTCGGAGTGGGGCTCTTGAACTATGGCTACACCTTC. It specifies CASSFGVGLLNYGYTF.

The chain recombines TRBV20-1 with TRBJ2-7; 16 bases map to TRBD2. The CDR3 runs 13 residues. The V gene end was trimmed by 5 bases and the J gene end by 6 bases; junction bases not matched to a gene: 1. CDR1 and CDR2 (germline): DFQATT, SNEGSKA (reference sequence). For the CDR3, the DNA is TGCAGTGCTGGGACTAGCGGGGGGGGCGAGCAGTACGTC. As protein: CSAGTSGGGEQYV.

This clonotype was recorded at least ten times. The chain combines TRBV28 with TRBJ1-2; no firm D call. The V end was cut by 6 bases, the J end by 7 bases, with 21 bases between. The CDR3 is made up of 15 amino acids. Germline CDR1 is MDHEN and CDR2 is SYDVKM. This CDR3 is CASRRTAAQEVGYTF. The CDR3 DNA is TGTGCCAGCAGACGGACGGCCGCTCAGGAGGTTGGCTACACCTTC.

In DNA, the CDR3 is TGCGCCAGCAGCCAAGTCATGCCGGGGCCCTACAATGAGCAGTTCTTC. Translated: CASSQVMPGPYNEQFF. The chain joins TRBV4-3 to TRBJ2-1; D may be TRBD1 or TRBD2 (5 bases each). The CDR3 totals 16 residues. V was cut by 1 base and J by 2 bases, with 12 bases left in between. Germline loops: CDR1 LGHNA, CDR2 YSLEER.

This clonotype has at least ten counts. CDR3 coding DNA: TGTGCCAGTTTACCGGGACACAGGAACACCGGGGAGCTGTTTTTT. Translation: CASLPGHRNTGELFF. The rearrangement uses TRBV2 and TRBJ2-2, with D maybe TRBD1 (6 bases). The V gene lost 9 bases and the J gene lost 1 base, with 15 bases spanning the gap. The CDR3 consists of 15 residues. Germline assignment: CDR1 SNHLY and CDR2 FYNNEI.

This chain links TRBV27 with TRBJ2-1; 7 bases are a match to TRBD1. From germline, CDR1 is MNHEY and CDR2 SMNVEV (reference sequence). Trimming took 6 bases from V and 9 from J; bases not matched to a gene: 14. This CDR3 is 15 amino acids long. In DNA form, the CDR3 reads TGTGCCAGCAGCCGGGGACAGACCCCTCTGGGTGAGCAGTTCTTC. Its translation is CASSRGQTPLGEQFF.

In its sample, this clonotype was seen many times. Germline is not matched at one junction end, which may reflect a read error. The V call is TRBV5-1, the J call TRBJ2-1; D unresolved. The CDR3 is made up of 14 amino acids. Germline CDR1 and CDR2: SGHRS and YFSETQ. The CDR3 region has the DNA TGTGCCAGCAGCTTAGGAGCAGCAAACAATGAGCAGTTCTTC. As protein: CASSLGAANNEQFF. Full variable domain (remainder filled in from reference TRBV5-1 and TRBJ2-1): KAGVTQTPRYLIKTRGQQVTLSCSPISGHRSVSWYQQTPGQGLQFLFEYFSETQRNKGNFPGRFSGRQFSNSRSEMNVSTLELGDSALYLCASSLGAANNEQFFGPGTRLTVL.

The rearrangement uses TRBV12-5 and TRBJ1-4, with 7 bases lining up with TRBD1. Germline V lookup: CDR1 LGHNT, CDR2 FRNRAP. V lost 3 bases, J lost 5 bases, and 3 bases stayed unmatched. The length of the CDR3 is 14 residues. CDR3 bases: TGTGCTAGTGGTTTTGACAGGGTAAATGAAAAACTGTTTTTT. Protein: CASGFDRVNEKLFF. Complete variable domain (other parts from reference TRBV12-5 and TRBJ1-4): DARVTQTPRHKVTEMGQEVTMRCQPILGHNTVFWYRQTMMQGLELLAYFRNRAPLDDSGMPKDRFSAEMPDATLATLKIQPSEPRDSAVYFCASGFDRVNEKLFFGSGTQLSVL.

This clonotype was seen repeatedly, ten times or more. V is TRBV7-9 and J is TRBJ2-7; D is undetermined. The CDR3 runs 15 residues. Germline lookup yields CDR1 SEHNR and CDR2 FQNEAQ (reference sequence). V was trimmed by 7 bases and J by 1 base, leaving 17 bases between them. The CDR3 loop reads CASTLTIGGSYEQYF. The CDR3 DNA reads TGTGCCAGCACCCTAACTATTGGTGGATCCTACGAGCAGTACTTC.

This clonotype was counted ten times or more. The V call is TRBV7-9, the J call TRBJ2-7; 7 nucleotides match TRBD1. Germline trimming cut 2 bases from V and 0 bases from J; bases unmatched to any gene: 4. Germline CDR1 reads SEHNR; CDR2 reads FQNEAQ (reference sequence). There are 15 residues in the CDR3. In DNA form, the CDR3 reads TGTGCCAGCAGCTTATCTGGGGACAGCTCCTACGAGCAGTACTTC. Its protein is CASSLSGDSSYEQYF.

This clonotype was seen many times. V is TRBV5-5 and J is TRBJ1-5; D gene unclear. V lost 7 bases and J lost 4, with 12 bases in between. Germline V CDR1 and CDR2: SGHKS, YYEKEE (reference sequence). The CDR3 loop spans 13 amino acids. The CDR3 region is CASADGLNQPQHF. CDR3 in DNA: TGTGCCAGCGCGGACGGTCTGAATCAGCCCCAGCATTTT.

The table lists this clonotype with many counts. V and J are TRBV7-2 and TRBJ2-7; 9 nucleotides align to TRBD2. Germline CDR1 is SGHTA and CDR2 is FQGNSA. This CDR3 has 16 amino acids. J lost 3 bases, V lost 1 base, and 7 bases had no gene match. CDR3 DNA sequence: TGTGCCAGCAGCTTAGTTGGCGGGAGGGCCGTCTACGAGCAGTACTTC. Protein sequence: CASSLVGGRAVYEQYF. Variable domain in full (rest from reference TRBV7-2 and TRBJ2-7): GAGVSQSPSNKVTEKGKDVELRCDPISGHTALYWYRQSLGQGLEFLIYFQGNSAPDKSGLPSDRFSAERTGGSVSTLTIQRTQQEDSAVYLCASSLVGGRAVYEQYFGPGTRLTVT.

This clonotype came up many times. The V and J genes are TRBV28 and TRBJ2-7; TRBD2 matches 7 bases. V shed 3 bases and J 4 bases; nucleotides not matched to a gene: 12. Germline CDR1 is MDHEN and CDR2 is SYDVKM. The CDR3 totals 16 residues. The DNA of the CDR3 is TGTGCCAGCAGTTTGCGGGGGACGGCGATACGTTACGAGCAGTACTTC. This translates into CASSLRGTAIRYEQYF.